Each of the 28 T cell receptor beta chains below was sequenced from the same sample in a study of CD8 T cells in ankylosing spondylitis. TCRdb reprocessed the 5' RACE reads with MiXCR, giving one entry per CDR3 protein. The data contain some 350,000 distinct CDR3 sequences, roughly 14% of them singletons. Material for sequencing was blood, either unsorted or a sorted T cell fraction (not recorded which). Every receptor here comes from a male donor with ankylosing spondylitis or in good health (not recorded which).

This clonotype was detected ten times or more. The chain joins TRBV5-6 to TRBJ2-2; D not resolved. V lost 0 bases and J 5 bases, leaving 14 bases between the germline ends. This CDR3 is 16 amino acids long. CDR1 and CDR2 (germline): SGHDT, YYEEEE. The CDR3 here is CASSLAQERTTGELFF. CDR3 DNA sequence: TGTGCCAGCAGCTTGGCCCAGGAGAGAACTACCGGGGAGCTGTTTTTT. The variable domain in full, with the rest retrieved from reference TRBV5-6 and TRBJ2-2, is DAGVTQSPTHLIKTRGQQVTLRCSPKSGHDTVSWYQQALGQGPQFIFQYYEEEERQRGNFPDRFSGHQFPNYSSELNVNALLLGDSALYLCASSLAQERTTGELFFGEGSRLTVL.

This clonotype has a handful of counts. The chain combines TRBV10-3 with TRBJ1-2; 8 positions agree with TRBD1. This CDR3 comprises 14 residues. Germline trimming cut 2 bases from V and 8 bases from J; bases unmatched to any gene: 7. Germline-derived CDR1 and CDR2 are ENHRY and SYGVKD. CDR3 loop: CAISEDRTGRGYTF. The CDR3 DNA follows: TGTGCCATCAGTGAGGATAGGACAGGGCGAGGCTACACCTTC.

The chain is built from TRBV6-2 or TRBV6-3 and TRBJ1-3; no clear D. The CDR3 consists of 14 residues. Germline V gives CDR1 MNHEY, CDR2 SVGEGT. Trimming shortened V by 6 bases and J by 1 base, and 10 bases separated the two germline ends. Here the CDR3 DNA reads TGTGCCAGCAGGATATCGGCTTCTGGAAACACCATATATTTT. Translation gives CASRISASGNTIYF.

This clonotype has more than one count but fewer than ten. CDR3 nucleotides: TGCGCCAGCAGTCTCACAGCGGGGGCGGGCACAGATACGCAGTATTTT. This encodes CASSLTAGAGTDTQYF. V is TRBV5-1 and J is TRBJ2-3; 8 bases line up with TRBD2. V shed 5 bases, J shed 1 base, and the junction held 9 bases outside the gene matches. This CDR3 region has 16 residues. Germline V gene data show CDR1 as SGHRS and CDR2 as YFSETQ. Together with reference TRBV5-1 and TRBJ2-3, the CDR3 gives the full variable domain: KAGVTQTPRYLIKTRGQQVTLSCSPISGHRSVSWYQQTPGQGLQFLFEYFSETQRNKGNFPGRFSGRQFSNSRSEMNVSTLELGDSALYLCASSLTAGAGTDTQYFGPGTRLTVL.

The chain employs TRBV10-1 and TRBJ1-1; D is unclear. The germline V gene has CDR1 WNHNN and CDR2 SYGVQD (reference sequence). The germline V and J ends were trimmed by 3 bases and 0 bases, with 11 bases remaining between them. CDR3 length equals 15 residues. CDR3 nucleotides: TGCGCCAGCAGTGATAACAGTATCATGAACACTGAAGCTTTCTTT. It yields the protein CASSDNSIMNTEAFF.

This clonotype appeared a few times. The V call is TRBV4-1, the J call TRBJ2-7; D uncertain. Germline V lookup: CDR1 MGHRA, CDR2 YSYEKL. V was shortened by 4 bases and J by 7 bases, with 20 bases between the two germline ends. The CDR3 runs 15 residues. The CDR3 is CASSPRPDGPREQYF. Here the CDR3 DNA reads TGCGCCAGCAGCCCGCGACCAGACGGTCCACGAGAGCAGTACTTC.

The chain is built from TRBV10-3 and TRBJ2-7; D uncertain. CDR3 length equals 13 residues. Germline lookup yields CDR1 ENHRY and CDR2 SYGVKD. V lost 0 bases to trimming and J lost 4 bases, with 7 bases between them. CDR3 coding DNA: TGTGCCATCAGTGAGTCAGGGCTTTACGAGCAGTACTTC. It codes for CAISESGLYEQYF.

Many counts were recorded for this clonotype. The chain recombines TRBV12-3 or TRBV12-4 with TRBJ2-2; 14 positions agree with TRBD2. The CDR3 consists of 17 residues. J gave up 5 bases and V 5 bases, and 7 bases lay outside the gene matches. The CDR3 DNA reads as TGTGCCAGCAGTCCCGGACTAGCGGGAGGAAAAACCGGGGAGCTGTTTTTT. This encodes CASSPGLAGGKTGELFF.

This clonotype was detected only a few times. CDR3 amino acids: CASRGGGTLDQYF. The CDR3 DNA sequence: TGTGCCAGCAGGGGAGGGGGGACCTTGGACCAGTACTTC. The J gene is TRBJ2-5, the V gene TRBV12-3 or TRBV12-4, with a tentative D call TRBD2 (7 bases). There are 13 residues in the CDR3. V was cut by 6 bases and J by 10 bases, with 18 bases left in between.

This clonotype has a count of ten or more. The CDR3 DNA reads as TGTGCCAGCTCACTACTCCGGGACTCAGCCTACGAGCAGTACTTC. Its translation: CASSLLRDSAYEQYF. The chain employs TRBV18 and TRBJ2-7; possible D gene TRBD2, 6 bases. Germline values: CDR1 KGHSH, CDR2 LQKENI. This CDR3 has 15 residues. V was trimmed by 4 bases and J by 2 bases, leaving 15 bases between them.

The chain carries TRBV7-9 and TRBJ2-3; TRBD2 is a possible D gene (5 bases). V lost 5 bases, J lost 9 bases, and 12 bases lay in between. Germline lookup yields CDR1 SEHNR and CDR2 FQNEAQ (reference sequence). This CDR3 spans 12 amino acids. This CDR3 reads CASSPGKATQYF. The CDR3 region has the DNA TGTGCCAGCAGCCCGGGGAAGGCCACGCAGTATTTT.

At least ten counts were recorded for this clonotype. The V and J genes are TRBV20-1 and TRBJ1-4; TRBD1 might be the D (5 bases). CDR1 DFQATT and CDR2 SNEGSKA come from the germline V gene (reference sequence). V lost 6 bases, J lost 10 bases, and 15 bases lay in between. CDR3 length: 12 amino acids. The CDR3 reads CSAEGPVGKLFF. The DNA of the CDR3 is TGCAGTGCAGAGGGGCCTGTTGGAAAACTGTTTTTT.

CDR3 nucleotides: TGTGCCAGTAGTCTCCCGGGCCACAATGAGCAGTTCTTC. Protein: CASSLPGHNEQFF. The genes are TRBV19 and TRBJ2-1, with D uncertain. Trimming removed 5 bases from V and 5 bases from J, with 10 bases in between. This CDR3 contains 13 residues. The germline gives CDR1 LNHDA, CDR2 SQIVND (reference sequence).

This clonotype has more than one count but fewer than ten. V usage is TRBV20-1 and J usage is TRBJ2-7; TRBD1 agrees at 7 bases. J gave up 1 base and V 1 base, and 7 bases lay outside the gene matches. CDR1 DFQATT and CDR2 SNEGSKA come from the germline V gene (reference sequence). This CDR3 has 15 amino acids. The CDR3 region has the DNA TGCAGTGCTAGAGGTCGACAGGGAAGGTCCTACGAGCAGTACTTC. This gives the protein CSARGRQGRSYEQYF.

Only a few counts were recorded for this clonotype. The CDR3 DNA reads as TGTGCCAGCAGTTTACGGGACGAAAGCGAGCAGTACTTC. Its translation: CASSLRDESEQYF. This chain joins TRBV12-3 or TRBV12-4 and TRBJ2-7; TRBD1 or TRBD2 may be the D gene (5 bases each). The CDR3 is 13 amino acids. Trimming cost V 2 bases and J 6 bases, with 11 bases left between them.

This clonotype was counted ten times or more. The V and J genes are TRBV12-3 or TRBV12-4 and TRBJ1-2; no definite D call. The V end lost 7 bases, the J end lost 3 bases, and 9 bases lay between the germline ends. The CDR3 length is 12 residues. This chain's CDR3 is CASTGRHYGYTF. CDR3 sequence (DNA): TGTGCCAGCACGGGCAGACACTATGGCTACACCTTC.

This clonotype was recorded a few times. The genes are TRBV30 and TRBJ1-1; D is unresolved. CDR3 size: 15 residues. Trimming took 3 bases from V and 1 from J, leaving 15 bases between them. Germline V CDR1 and CDR2: GTSNPN, SVGIG (reference sequence). In DNA form, the CDR3 reads TGTGCCTGGAGCCCCGCCGGCTTTGGGAACACTGAAGCTTTCTTT. Translating it yields CAWSPAGFGNTEAFF.

The gene calls are TRBV7-2 and TRBJ1-1; D gene uncertain. Germline V gives CDR1 SGHTA, CDR2 FQGNSA. The CDR3 has 14 residues. V lost 5 bases and J 5 bases, leaving 15 bases between the germline ends. The chain's CDR3 is CASSIDWDRTEAFF. Here the CDR3 DNA reads TGTGCCAGCAGCATTGATTGGGATCGAACTGAAGCTTTCTTT.

This clonotype has ten or more counts. The rearrangement joins TRBV7-9 to TRBJ1-5; D is possibly TRBD1 (6 bases). V was cut by 0 bases and J by 2 bases, with 8 bases left in between. The CDR3 runs to 15 residues. The V gene's germline CDR1 is SEHNR and CDR2 FQNEAQ (reference sequence). The CDR3 loop is CASSLAGGGNQPQHF. The CDR3 DNA reads TGTGCCAGCAGCTTAGCGGGGGGCGGCAATCAGCCCCAGCATTTT.

This clonotype was seen a few times. The chain joins TRBV21-1 to TRBJ1-2. TRBV21-1 is recorded as a pseudogene. The CDR3 runs to 15 residues. CDR3 DNA: TGTGCCAGCAGCCGCCAGGCCATACCTAACTATGGCTACACCTTC. The encoded protein is CASSRQAIPNYGYTF.

This chain joins TRBV9 and TRBJ2-5; TRBD2 might be the D (6 bases). V shed 4 bases and J shed 4 bases, with 14 bases lying between them. The V gene's germline CDR1 is SGDLS and CDR2 YYNGEE. This CDR3 region has 14 residues. The CDR3 spells CASSTKGRRETQYF. Here the CDR3 DNA reads TGTGCCAGCAGCACGAAGGGGAGGCGAGAGACCCAGTACTTC.

V gene TRBV6-1 combines with J gene TRBJ2-1; 7 bases fit TRBD2. Germline CDR1 reads MNHNS; CDR2 reads SASEGT. The CDR3 totals 16 residues. The J segment lost 0 bases and the V segment lost 4 bases, leaving 6 bases of the junction unmatched. Written as DNA, the CDR3 is TGTGCCAGCAGTGTCGGACTAGTTCGCTCCTACAATGAGCAGTTCTTC. Its protein product is CASSVGLVRSYNEQFF.

This CDR3 reads CASSQDRSNYGYTF. CDR3 DNA: TGTGCCAGCAGCCAAGATAGGTCTAACTATGGCTACACCTTC. V gene TRBV4-2 combines with J gene TRBJ1-2; D uncertain. Trimming removed 0 bases at V and 0 bases at J, with 5 bases between. Germline V gives CDR1 LGHNA, CDR2 YNFKEQ. The length of the CDR3 is 14 residues.

This clonotype was detected a few times. The gene calls are TRBV30 and TRBJ2-2, with 8 bases matching TRBD2. The CDR3 consists of 15 residues. Germline CDR1 and CDR2: GTSNPN and SVGIG (reference sequence). V shed 3 bases and J 6 bases; nucleotides not matched to a gene: 9. The CDR3 spells CAWRASGSFSGELFF. The CDR3, as DNA: TGTGCCTGGAGGGCCAGCGGGAGTTTTTCCGGGGAGCTGTTTTTT.

The chain is built from TRBV9 and TRBJ2-2; D ambiguous. Deletions cut 0 bases from V and 1 base from J, with 7 bases between. From germline, CDR1 is SGDLS and CDR2 YYNGEE. This CDR3 is 15 amino acids long. The CDR3: CASSVGHQNTGELFF. DNA for the CDR3: TGTGCCAGCAGCGTAGGACACCAGAACACCGGGGAGCTGTTTTTT.

The chain couples TRBV20-1 to TRBJ2-5, with D unclear. The CDR3 covers 15 residues. CDR1 is DFQATT, CDR2 SNEGSKA, per germline (reference sequence). Trimming left V 1 base short and J 1 base short, with 13 bases between. For the CDR3, the DNA is TGCAGTGCTAGAGGCCGGGCAACGGTCCAAGAGACCCAGTACTTC. Protein sequence: CSARGRATVQETQYF.

DNA of the CDR3: TGTGCCAGCAAGGGGACACGGATCTATAATTCACCCCTCCACTTT. Amino acids: CASKGTRIYNSPLHF. The J gene is TRBJ1-6, the V gene TRBV6-1, with D maybe TRBD1 (6 bases). This CDR3 has 15 residues. Germline V gene data show CDR1 as MNHNS and CDR2 as SASEGT. The ends were cut back, 7 bases at V and 3 bases at J, with 13 bases in the middle.

The chain recombines TRBV5-1 with TRBJ2-3; no reliable D call. The CDR3 spans 15 residues. V was clipped by 7 bases and J by 0 bases, with 15 bases between them. Germline CDR1 SGHRS, CDR2 YFSETQ. In DNA, the CDR3 is TGCGCCAGCGGTGCAGGCGGTGGCAGCACAGATACGCAGTATTTT. Residues: CASGAGGGSTDTQYF.